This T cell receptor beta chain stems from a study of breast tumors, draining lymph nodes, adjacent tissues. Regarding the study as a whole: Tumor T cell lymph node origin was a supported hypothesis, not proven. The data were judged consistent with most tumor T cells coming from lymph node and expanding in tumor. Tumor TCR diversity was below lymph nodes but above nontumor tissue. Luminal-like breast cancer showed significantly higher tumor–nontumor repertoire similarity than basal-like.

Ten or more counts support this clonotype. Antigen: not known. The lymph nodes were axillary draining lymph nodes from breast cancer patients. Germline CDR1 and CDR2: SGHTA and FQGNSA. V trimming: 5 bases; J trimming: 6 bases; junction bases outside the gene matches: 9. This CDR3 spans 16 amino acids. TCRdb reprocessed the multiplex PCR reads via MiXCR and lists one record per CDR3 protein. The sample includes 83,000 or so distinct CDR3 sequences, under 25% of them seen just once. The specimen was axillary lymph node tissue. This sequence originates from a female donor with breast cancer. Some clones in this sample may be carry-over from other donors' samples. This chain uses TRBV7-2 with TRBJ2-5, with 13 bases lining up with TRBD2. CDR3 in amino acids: CASSPRTSGSPKTQYF. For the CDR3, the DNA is TGTGCCAGCAGCCCGCGGACTAGCGGGAGTCCAAAGACCCAGTACTTC.